This paragraph covers one TCR beta chain sequence. V was trimmed by 6 bases and J by 2 bases, leaving 13 bases between them. This CDR3 spans 13 amino acids. Germline CDR1 GTSNPN, CDR2 SVGIG (reference sequence). This entry comes from a study of blood T cell repertoires in COVID-19. Generated by immunoSEQ multiplex PCR, the TCRdb table keeps only in-frame clones and is missing some. Among over 200,000 clones, about 90% were seen once, and the ten largest hold approximately 1.2%. The sequence derives from a man between 25 and 39 years old with acute or convalescent COVID-19. V usage is TRBV30 and J usage is TRBJ1-2; maybe TRBD1 (6 bases). Sequencing was done on a sample of peripheral blood. The CDR3 loop reads CACRDTRNYGYTF. DNA of the CDR3: TGTGCCTGCCGGGACACGAGAAACTATGGCTACACCTTC.